This TCR beta chain was captured in a study of blood T cells in healthy people across ages. In this sample, this clonotype turned up a few times. One end of the junction varies from germline; a read error may be responsible. Sample-barcoded 5' priming and a J-beta primer mix drove a second PCR of about 6 to 11 cycles. One entry per CDR3 protein, called by TCRdb with MiXCR from the 5' RACE reads. The table shows hundreds of thousands of distinct CDR3 sequences, with about 46% occurring only once. This CDR3 spans 13 amino acids. The clonotype comes from an older man in good health. Input material: blood. The chain recombines TRBV12-3 or TRBV12-4 with TRBJ1-1, with 7 bases that match TRBD1. The CDR3 DNA sequence: TGTGCCACCCTTTTGACAGGGAACGCTGAAGCTTTCTTT. Translated: CATLLTGNAEAFF.